These 16 T cell receptor beta chains were all obtained from the same sample, sequenced in a study of shared clonotypes between healthy human individuals. Profiled with immunoSEQ multiplex PCR; TCRdb holds only in-frame clones, not every one. The table shows 2,500,000 or so clones, with 93% occurring only once. Sequencing used naive CD4+ T cells from PBMCs. Subset described: CD45RA+ positively selected. The receptors were sampled from a young man in good health. Some clones in this sample may be carry-over from other donors' samples.

The CDR3 nucleotides read TGTGCCTGGAGTCCACGTAGGGGAAACACCATATATTTT. It codes for CAWSPRRGNTIYF. This rearrangement joins TRBV30 to TRBJ1-3; no definite D call. V gave up 2 bases and J gave up 4 bases, with 9 bases separating them. The germline CDR1 and CDR2 sequences are GTSNPN and SVGIG (reference sequence). CDR3 length equals 13 residues.

The genes are TRBV27 and TRBJ1-1; D is undetermined. Germline loops: CDR1 MNHEY, CDR2 SMNVEV (reference sequence). V lost 5 bases, J lost 7 bases, and 23 bases lay in between. This CDR3 has 16 residues. CDR3 protein: CASSRFRRSQPLEAFF. As DNA, the CDR3 is TGTGCCAGCAGTCGCTTCCGGAGGAGCCAACCTCTTGAAGCTTTCTTT.

For this clone: The same CDR3 also results from other DNA sequences found in this sample. V usage is TRBV5-1 and J usage is TRBJ2-1; no definite D call. V dropped 3 bases and J dropped 3 bases, with 10 bases sitting between them. The CDR3 runs 14 residues. CDR1 SGHRS and CDR2 YFSETQ come from the germline V gene. CDR3 sequence: CASSSGPSYNEQFF. CDR3 nucleotides: TGCGCCAGCAGCTCAGGTCCTAGCTACAATGAGCAGTTCTTC.

The gene calls are TRBV5-1 and TRBJ1-3; a weak D match, TRBD1 (6 bases). In germline, CDR1 is SGHRS, CDR2 YFSETQ. The ends were cut back, 0 bases at V and 5 bases at J, with 6 bases in the middle. This CDR3 is 13 amino acids long. The chain's CDR3 is CASSLGDRNTIYF. The CDR3 coding sequence is TGCGCCAGCAGCTTGGGGGACAGAAACACCATATATTTT.

The chain uses TRBV30 and TRBJ2-7; 8 nucleotides match TRBD1. Germline CDR1 is GTSNPN and CDR2 is SVGIG (reference sequence). CDR3 length: 17 amino acids. V shed 1 base, J shed 7 bases, and the junction held 18 bases outside the gene matches. The CDR3 DNA sequence: TGTGCCTGGAGTGCTGGGCCCATTGCGGGGACAGGCGGGGAGCAGTACTTC. Amino acid sequence: CAWSAGPIAGTGGEQYF.

This clone was observed once. CDR3 sequence: CASSDSPLTGELFF. The DNA for the CDR3 is TGTGCCAGCAGCGACTCCCCCCTTACCGGGGAGCTGTTTTTT. The rearrangement uses TRBV9 and TRBJ2-2, with D unresolved. This CDR3 spans 14 amino acids. V lost 3 bases, J lost 5 bases, and 11 bases lay in between. Looked up from germline, CDR1 is SGDLS and CDR2 is YYNGEE.

CDR3 nucleotides: TGTGCCAGCAGCGAACGTCAGGGGGCGGATGGCTACACCTTC. This gives the protein CASSERQGADGYTF. The chain links TRBV5-4 to TRBJ1-2; 8 positions match TRBD1. Germline V gene data show CDR1 as SGHNT and CDR2 as YYREEE (reference sequence). CDR3 length: 14 residues. After removal of 4 bases from V and 6 bases from J, the junction contained 8 bases not matched to a gene. The entire variable domain, with the rest obtained from reference TRBV5-4 and TRBJ1-2, is as follows: ETGVTQSPTHLIKTRGQQVTLRCSSQSGHNTVSWYQQALGQGPQFIFQYYREEENGRGNFPPRFSGLQFPNYSSELNVNALELDDSALYLCASSERQGADGYTFGSGTRLTVV.

The chain carries TRBV14 and TRBJ2-1; 8 nucleotides align to TRBD1. Germline V gene sequence: CDR1 SGHDN, CDR2 FVKESK. J was trimmed by 7 bases and V by 1 base; bases with no gene match: 9. This CDR3 comprises 16 residues. CDR3 bases: TGTGCCAGCAGCCAAGCCCAGGGGGCGCCGATGAATGAGCAGTTCTTC. This sequence encodes CASSQAQGAPMNEQFF.

This clone was counted only a few times. J is TRBJ1-2 and V is TRBV30; D call uncertain. There are 12 residues in the CDR3. Trimming took off 5 bases at V and 4 bases at J, with 11 bases between the two ends. Germline values: CDR1 GTSNPN, CDR2 SVGIG (reference sequence). CDR3: CAWDLGSYGYTF. CDR3 nucleotides: TGTGCCTGGGACCTCGGCAGCTATGGCTACACCTTC.

The J gene is TRBJ1-2, the V gene TRBV7-9, with D possibly TRBD1 on 5 matching bases. V dropped 5 bases and J dropped 4 bases, with 17 bases sitting between them. The germline CDR1 and CDR2 sequences are SEHNR and FQNEAQ (reference sequence). The CDR3 extends over 15 amino acids. CDR3 residues: CASSPLGARGYGYTF. In DNA form, the CDR3 reads TGTGCCAGCAGCCCACTAGGGGCGCGGGGCTATGGCTACACCTTC.

The gene calls are TRBV5-4 and TRBJ2-6, with D perhaps being TRBD1 or TRBD2 (5 bases each). Trimming left V 4 bases short and J 2 bases short, with 19 bases between. The CDR3 is 18 residues long. CDR1 is SGHNT, CDR2 YYREEE, per germline (reference sequence). DNA of the CDR3: TGTGCCAGCAGCCTGGGTCTATTTCGGGGCCCTGGGGCCAACGTCCTGACTTTC. This encodes CASSLGLFRGPGANVLTF.

The chain combines TRBV5-1 with TRBJ1-2; D remains ambiguous. The CDR3 covers 13 residues. In germline, CDR1 is SGHRS, CDR2 YFSETQ. V was clipped by 2 bases and J by 0 bases, with 5 bases between them. The CDR3 DNA sequence: TGCGCCAGCAGCTTTCGGACTAACTATGGCTACACCTTC. It specifies CASSFRTNYGYTF.

To note about this clone: The sample contains more than one DNA sequence encoding this CDR3. The V gene is TRBV7-9, the J gene TRBJ2-3, with TRBD2 matching 12 bases. After removal of 5 bases from V and 2 bases from J, the junction contained 5 bases not matched to a gene. The CDR3 covers 16 residues. CDR1 SEHNR and CDR2 FQNEAQ come from the germline V gene (reference sequence). CDR3 bases: TGTGCCAGCAGCCTTACTAGCGGGAGGTCCACAGATACGCAGTATTTT. Residues: CASSLTSGRSTDTQYF.

V and J are TRBV7-2 and TRBJ2-7, with TRBD1 matching 8 bases. The CDR3 is 16 residues long. Looked up from germline, CDR1 is SGHTA and CDR2 is FQGNSA. After removal of 5 bases from V and 0 bases from J, the junction contained 9 bases not matched to a gene. CDR3 amino acids: CASSPRTGKSSYEQYF. The CDR3 nucleotides read TGTGCCAGCAGCCCAAGGACAGGGAAAAGCTCCTACGAGCAGTACTTC.

The chain uses TRBV5-6 and TRBJ2-7; TRBD2 agrees at 13 bases. Germline V CDR1 and CDR2: SGHDT, YYEEEE. V was pared by 1 base and J by 3 bases, with 4 bases of the junction left unmatched. This CDR3 has 16 amino acids. CDR3 nucleotide sequence: TGTGCCAGCAGCTTGTGGACTAGCGGGAGAGGCTACGAGCAGTACTTC. Translating gives CASSLWTSGRGYEQYF.

The V gene is TRBV11-3, the J gene TRBJ2-1; 12 positions agree with TRBD2. The ends lost 4 bases at V and 2 bases at J; junction bases unmatched: 12. Germline-derived CDR1 and CDR2 are SGHNT and YENEEA. The CDR3 has 19 amino acids. The CDR3 DNA is TGTGCCAGCAGCTCCCCTATCCGTACTAGCGGGAGGACCTACAATGAGCAGTTCTTC. This translates into CASSSPIRTSGRTYNEQFF.